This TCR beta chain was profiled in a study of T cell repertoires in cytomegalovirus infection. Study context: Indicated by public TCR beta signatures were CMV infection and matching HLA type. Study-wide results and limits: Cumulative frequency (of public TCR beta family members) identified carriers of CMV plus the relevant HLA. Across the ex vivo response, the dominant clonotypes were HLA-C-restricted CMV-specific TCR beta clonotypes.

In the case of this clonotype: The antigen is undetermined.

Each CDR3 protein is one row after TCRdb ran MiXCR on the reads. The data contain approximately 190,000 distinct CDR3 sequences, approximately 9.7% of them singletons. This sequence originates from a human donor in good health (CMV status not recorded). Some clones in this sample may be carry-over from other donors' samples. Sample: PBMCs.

The DNA for the CDR3 is TGTGCCAGCAGTTACGTGTCGGGGGGGACCTACGAGCAGTACTTC. Amino acid sequence: CASSYVSGGTYEQYF. V usage is TRBV6-2 or TRBV6-3 and J usage is TRBJ2-7, with 8 bases that match TRBD2. CDR1 and CDR2 from the germline V gene are MNHEY and SVGEGT. The CDR3 is 15 residues long. Germline trimming cut 2 bases from V and 2 bases from J; bases unmatched to any gene: 5.